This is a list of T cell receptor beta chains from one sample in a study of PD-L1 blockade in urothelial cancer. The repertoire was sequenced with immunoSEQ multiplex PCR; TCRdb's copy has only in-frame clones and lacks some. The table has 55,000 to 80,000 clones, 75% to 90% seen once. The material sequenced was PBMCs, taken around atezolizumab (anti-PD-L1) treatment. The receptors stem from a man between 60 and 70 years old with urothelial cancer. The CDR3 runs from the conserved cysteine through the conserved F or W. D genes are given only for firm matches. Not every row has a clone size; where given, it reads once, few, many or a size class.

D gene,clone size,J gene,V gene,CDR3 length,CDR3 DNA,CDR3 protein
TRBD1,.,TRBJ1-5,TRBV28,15,TGTGCCAGCAGCTACGACAGGGGGGCCAGTCAGCCCCAGCATTTT,CASSYDRGASQPQHF
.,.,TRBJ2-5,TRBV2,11,TGTGCCAGCAGTGCTCAAGAGACCCAGTACTTC,CASSAQETQYF
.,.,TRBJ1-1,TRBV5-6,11,TGTGCCAGCAGCTTTTTTTCGGTTATATTCTTT,CASSFFSVIFF
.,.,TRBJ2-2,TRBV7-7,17,TGTGCTAGCAGCCCGCGCGTCGGGGGGCCAAACACCGGGGAGCTGTTTTTT,CASSPRVGGPNTGELFF
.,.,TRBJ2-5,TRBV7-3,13,TGTGCCAGCAGCCGGGACAAAGGGGAGACCCAGTACTTC,CASSRDKGETQYF
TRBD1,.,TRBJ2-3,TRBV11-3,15,TGTGCCAGCAGCGGAGAGGGACAGGGCACAGATACGCAGTATTTT,CASSGEGQGTDTQYF
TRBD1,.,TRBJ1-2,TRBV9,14,TGTGCCAGCAGCGGCCCTGGGACAGGGGTAGGCTACACCTTC,CASSGPGTGVGYTF
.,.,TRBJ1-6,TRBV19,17,TGTGCCAGTAGTACACAAGAGGGCGGTGGGTATAATTCACCCCTCCACTTT,CASSTQEGGGYNSPLHF
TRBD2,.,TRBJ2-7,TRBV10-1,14,TGCGCCAGCAGCGACTATTCGGGGGGTAAAGAGCAGTACTTC,CASSDYSGGKEQYF
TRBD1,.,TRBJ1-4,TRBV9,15,TGTGCCAGCAGCGGAGGGGACAGCGATAATGAAAAACTGTTTTTT,CASSGGDSDNEKLFF
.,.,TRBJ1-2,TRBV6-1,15,TGTGCCAGCAGTGAAGCGCAAGGGAGCAACTATGGCTACACCTTC,CASSEAQGSNYGYTF
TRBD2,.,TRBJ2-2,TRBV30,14,TGTGCCTGGATCGGGACTAGGGTAACCGGGGAGCTGTTTTTT,CAWIGTRVTGELFF
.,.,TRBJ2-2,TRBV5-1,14,TGCGCCAGCAGCTTGATGGCAGGGGATGGGGAGCTGTTTTTT,CASSLMAGDGELFF
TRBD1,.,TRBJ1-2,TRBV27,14,TGTGCCAGCAGTTCGGACAGGGGGATCTATGGCTACACCTTC,CASSSDRGIYGYTF
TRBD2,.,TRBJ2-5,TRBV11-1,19,TGTGCCAGCAGCTTATCCGGGACTAGCTGGGCCCTTGTGGGTGAGACCCAGTACTTC,CASSLSGTSWALVGETQYF
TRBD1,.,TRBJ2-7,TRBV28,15,TGTGCCAGCAGTTCGACCGGGACAGGGGCCTACGAGCAGTACTTC,CASSSTGTGAYEQYF
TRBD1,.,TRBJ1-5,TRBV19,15,TGTGCCAGTACCTCCGACAGGGGTAGCAATCAGCCCCAGCATTTT,CASTSDRGSNQPQHF
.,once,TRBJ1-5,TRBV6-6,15,TGTGCCAGCAGTTACTCGAACGCGTACAATCAGCCCCAGCATTTT,CASSYSNAYNQPQHF
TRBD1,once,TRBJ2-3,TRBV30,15,TGTGCCTGGAGTGAACACAGGGGGCGCACAGATACGCAGTATTTT,CAWSEHRGRTDTQYF
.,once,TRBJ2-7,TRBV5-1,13,TGCGCCAGCAGCTTGTTTGGAGCCTACGAGCAGTACTTC,CASSLFGAYEQYF
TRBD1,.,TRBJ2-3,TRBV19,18,TGTGCCAGTAGTACGAGAAGGTTAGGTGGGACAGGGTTAGATACGCAGTATTTT,CASSTRRLGGTGLDTQYF
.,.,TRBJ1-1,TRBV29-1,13,TGCAGCGTCCAACTGGGGGGGAACACTGAAGCTTTCTTT,CSVQLGGNTEAFF
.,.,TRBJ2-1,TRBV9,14,TGTGCCAGCAGCGTCACAAGCTCCTACAATGAGCAGTTCTTC,CASSVTSSYNEQFF
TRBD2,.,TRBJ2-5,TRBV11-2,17,TGTGCCAGCAGCCCCCTAACTAGCGGGGGGGCCACAGAGACCCAGTACTTC,CASSPLTSGGATETQYF
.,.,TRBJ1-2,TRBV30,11,TGTGCCTGGTTTCAGGGGTCTGGCTACACCTTC,CAWFQGSGYTF
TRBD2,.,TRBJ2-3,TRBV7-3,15,TGTGCCAGCAGCTCGAGCGGGGGGGCCCCAGATACGCAGTATTTT,CASSSSGGAPDTQYF
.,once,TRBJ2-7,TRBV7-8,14,TGTGCCAGCAGCCCCAGAGGAGGTCCCTACGAGCAGTACTTC,CASSPRGGPYEQYF
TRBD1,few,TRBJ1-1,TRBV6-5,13,TGTGCCAGCAGCCCTCCGACAGGGGTTGAAGCTTTCTTT,CASSPPTGVEAFF
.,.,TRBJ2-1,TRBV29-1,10,TGCAGCGTTGGTGTAAATGAGCAGTTCTTC,CSVGVNEQFF
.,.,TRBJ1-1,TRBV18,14,TGTGCCAGCTCACCCCTAGACCGGAACACTGAAGCTTTCTTT,CASSPLDRNTEAFF
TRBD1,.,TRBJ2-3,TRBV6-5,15,TGTGCCAGCAGCCCTAGGACAGGGCAATCAGATACGCAGTATTTT,CASSPRTGQSDTQYF
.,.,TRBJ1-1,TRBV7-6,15,TGTGCCAGCAGCTTGCCGCGGGGGGAAAACACTGAAGCTTTCTTT,CASSLPRGENTEAFF
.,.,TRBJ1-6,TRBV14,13,TGTGCCAGCAGCCTCGTACTCGATTCACCCCTCCACTTT,CASSLVLDSPLHF
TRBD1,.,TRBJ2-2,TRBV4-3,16,TGCGCCAGCAGCTTTACCGACAGGGCGAACACCGGGGAGCTGTTTTTT,CASSFTDRANTGELFF
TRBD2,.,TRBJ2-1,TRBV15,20,TGTGCCACCAGCAAAAGGGGACTAGCGGGGGTCGGGTATTCGAGTAATGAGCAGTTCTTC,CATSKRGLAGVGYSSNEQFF
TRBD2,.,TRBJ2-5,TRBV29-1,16,TGCAGCGCCGATAATCCCCAGCGGGGGTGGGGAGAGACCCAGTACTTC,CSADNPQRGWGETQYF
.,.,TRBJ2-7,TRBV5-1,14,TGCGCCAGCAGCTCCGGGAGTCCCGACGGCGAGCAGTACTTC,CASSSGSPDGEQYF
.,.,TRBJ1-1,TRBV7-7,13,TGTGCTAGCAGCTCGAAGCCGGGCACTGAAGCTTTCTTT,CASSSKPGTEAFF
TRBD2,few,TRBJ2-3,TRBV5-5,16,TGTGCCAGCAGCTTAACGGCAGGGAGGGGCACAGATACGCAGTATTTT,CASSLTAGRGTDTQYF
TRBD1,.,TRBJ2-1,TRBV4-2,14,TGTGCCAGCAGCCTCCAGGGGGCTTTAAATGAGCAGTTCTTC,CASSLQGALNEQFF
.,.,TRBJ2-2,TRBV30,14,TGTGCCTGGAGCTGGACACCGAACACCGGGGAGCTGTTTTTT,CAWSWTPNTGELFF